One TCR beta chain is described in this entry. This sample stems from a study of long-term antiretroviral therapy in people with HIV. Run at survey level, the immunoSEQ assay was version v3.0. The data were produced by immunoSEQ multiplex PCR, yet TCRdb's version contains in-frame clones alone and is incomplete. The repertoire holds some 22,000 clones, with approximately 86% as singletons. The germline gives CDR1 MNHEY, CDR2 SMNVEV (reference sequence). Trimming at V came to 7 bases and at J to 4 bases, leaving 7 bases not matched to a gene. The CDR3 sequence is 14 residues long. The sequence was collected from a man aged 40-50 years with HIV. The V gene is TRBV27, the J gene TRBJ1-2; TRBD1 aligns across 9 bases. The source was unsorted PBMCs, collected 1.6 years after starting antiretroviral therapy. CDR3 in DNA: TGTGCCAGCAAGCCGGACAGGGGTACCTATGGCTACACCTTC. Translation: CASKPDRGTYGYTF.